These 32 T cell receptor beta chains came from one sample sequenced in a study of CD4 T cells in relation to SARS-CoV-2 and coronaviruses. No antigen has been identified for these receptors. Data came from immunoSEQ multiplex PCR; TCRdb stores just in-frame clones and leaves some out. The sample has around 18,000 clones, over 65% seen once. CD4+ T cells from unexposed donors were obtained before the COVID-19 pandemic (2011-2018). CD4+ T cells were isolated from the cells after around 11 days of culture. The source material was CD4+ T cells from PBMCs, cultured in vitro. The receptors shown here come from a human donor in good health.

The chain uses TRBV6-1 and TRBJ2-7, with D tentatively TRBD2 (5 bases). From germline, CDR1 is MNHNS and CDR2 SASEGT. This CDR3 has 15 amino acids. V lost 3 bases and J lost 3, with 15 bases in between. The CDR3 spells CASSEEEQPIYEQYF. Written as DNA, the CDR3 is TGTGCCAGCAGTGAGGAGGAACAGCCGATCTACGAGCAGTACTTC.

This chain links TRBV3-1 (or the pseudogene TRBV3-2) with TRBJ2-1; D perhaps matches TRBD2 (5 bases). The CDR3 has 16 amino acids. Trimming left V 1 base short and J 2 bases short, with 12 bases between. Germline CDR1 LGHDT, CDR2 YNNKEL (reference sequence). The CDR3 loop reads CASSQGSGEAYNEQFF. The CDR3 DNA reads as TGTGCCAGCAGCCAAGGGAGCGGAGAGGCCTACAATGAGCAGTTCTTC.

The chain recombines TRBV27 with TRBJ1-2; D gene uncertain. Between the trimmed V and J ends, which lost 3 bases and 8 bases, there was a span of 13 bases. This CDR3 comprises 13 residues. Germline V gives CDR1 MNHEY, CDR2 SMNVEV (reference sequence). DNA for the CDR3: TGTGCCAGCAGTTTTTCTCGCGAGGGAGGCTACACCTTC. Translating gives CASSFSREGGYTF.

V and J are TRBV6-1 and TRBJ2-7; perhaps TRBD2 as D (5 bases). Germline CDR1 MNHNS, CDR2 SASEGT. The CDR3 has 12 residues. V shed 6 bases and J shed 5 bases, with 11 bases lying between them. The CDR3 DNA reads TGTGCCAGCAGCTTGGACTGGGACGAGCAGTACTTC. Protein: CASSLDWDEQYF.

The V gene is TRBV9, the J gene TRBJ2-2; no clear D. Per the germline V gene, CDR1 is SGDLS and CDR2 is YYNGEE. The CDR3 extends over 17 amino acids. Trimming cost V 4 bases and J 2 bases, with 18 bases left between them. CDR3 region: CASSPVGRSANTGELFF. The CDR3 bases are TGTGCCAGCAGCCCAGTAGGTAGGAGCGCTAACACCGGGGAGCTGTTTTTT. The full variable domain, its missing parts supplied by reference TRBV9 and TRBJ2-2, is DSGVTQTPKHLITATGQRVTLRCSPRSGDLSVYWYQQSLDQGLQFLIQYYNGEERAKGNILERFSAQQFPDLHSELNLSSLELGDSALYFCASSPVGRSANTGELFFGEGSRLTVL.

This sequence joins TRBV5-1 and TRBJ2-3, with D maybe TRBD2 (6 bases). Germline values: CDR1 SGHRS, CDR2 YFSETQ. CDR3 length equals 15 residues. Trimming removed 4 bases at V and 0 bases at J, with 12 bases between. Here the CDR3 DNA reads TGCGCCAGCAGCCTAACTAGCACAAGCACAGATACGCAGTATTTT. Translated: CASSLTSTSTDTQYF.

This clone was observed a few times. The gene calls are TRBV25-1 and TRBJ1-4, with no clear D. From germline, CDR1 is MGHDK and CDR2 SYGVNS. The CDR3 runs to 13 residues. Trimming took off 4 bases at V and 0 bases at J, with 3 bases between the two ends. CDR3 nucleotides: TGTGCCAGCAGTGGGGCAACTAATGAAAAACTGTTTTTT. Translation: CASSGATNEKLFF.

The V gene is TRBV28, the J gene TRBJ1-1; 7 bases agree with TRBD1. The CDR3 length is 13 residues. CDR1 and CDR2 (germline): MDHEN, SYDVKM. J gave up 6 bases and V 5 bases, and 6 bases lay outside the gene matches. The CDR3 is CASSTRQGAEAFF. For the CDR3, the DNA is TGTGCCAGCAGTACGCGACAGGGCGCTGAAGCTTTCTTT. The full variable domain, its missing parts supplied by reference TRBV28 and TRBJ1-1, is DVKVTQSSRYLVKRTGEKVFLECVQDMDHENMFWYRQDPGLGLRLIYFSYDVKMKEKGDIPEGYSVSREKKERFSLILESASTNQTSMYLCASSTRQGAEAFFGQGTRLTVV.

The V gene is TRBV5-1, the J gene TRBJ2-5, with 10 bases aligning to TRBD2. The CDR3 is made up of 16 amino acids. Germline CDR1 SGHRS, CDR2 YFSETQ. Losses at the gene ends were 2 bases for V and 7 bases for J; bases not matched to a gene: 11. The chain's CDR3 is CASSFTSGIVNGTQYF. The CDR3 DNA reads as TGCGCCAGCAGCTTTACTAGCGGGATCGTAAATGGGACCCAGTACTTC.

V gene TRBV11-2 combines with J gene TRBJ2-3; 8 positions match TRBD2. CDR3 length equals 19 residues. Germline assignment: CDR1 SGHAT and CDR2 FQNNGV. V shed 5 bases and J 5 bases; nucleotides not matched to a gene: 21. CDR3 residues: CASSPDRRRGAYRVDTQYF. In DNA, the CDR3 is TGTGCCAGCAGCCCCGACAGGAGGCGGGGGGCCTATAGAGTAGATACGCAGTATTTT.

The V call is TRBV18, the J call TRBJ1-4, with TRBD1 identical over 7 bases. V dropped 2 bases and J dropped 8; count of bases not matched to a gene: 11. Germline V gene sequence: CDR1 KGHSH, CDR2 LQKENI. The CDR3 is 16 amino acids. CDR3 bases: TGTGCCAGCTCACCAAACGTTGCGCAGGGGGAAGAAAAACTGTTTTTT. Its protein product is CASSPNVAQGEEKLFF. The whole variable domain, filled in from reference TRBV18 and TRBJ1-4, reads NAGVMQNPRHLVRRRGQEARLRCSPMKGHSHVYWYRQLPEEGLKFMVYLQKENIIDESGMPKERFSAEFPKEGPSILRIQQVVRGDSAAYFCASSPNVAQGEEKLFFGSGTQLSVL.

The V gene is TRBV25-1, the J gene TRBJ2-7, with D perhaps TRBD1 (6 bases). The CDR3 is 13 amino acids. Trimming shortened V by 5 bases and J by 3 bases, and 11 bases separated the two germline ends. Germline CDR1 and CDR2: MGHDK and SYGVNS. The CDR3, as DNA: TGTGCCAGCAGTCTAACGACAGGCTACGAGCAGTACTTC. Protein product: CASSLTTGYEQYF.

The genes are TRBV5-1 and TRBJ2-2; weak D call: TRBD1 (6 bases). Judging by the DNA end, TRBJ1-3 fits better; the J call may be wrong. This CDR3 is built from 16 residues. Germline V gene data show CDR1 as SGHRS and CDR2 as YFSETQ. This CDR3 is CASSLPQGNSGNTIYF. The CDR3 DNA sequence: TGCGCCAGCAGCTTGCCCCAGGGGAACTCTGGAAACACCATATATTTT.

The chain employs TRBV7-7 and TRBJ2-5; D gene unclear. The germline V gene encodes CDR1 SSHAT and CDR2 FNYEAQ (reference sequence). Trimming took 5 bases from V and 5 from J, leaving 12 bases between them. The CDR3 spans 13 residues. The DNA of the CDR3 is TGTGCCAGCAGCAACGCATTGTTGGAGACCCAGTACTTC. Amino acid sequence: CASSNALLETQYF.

The rearrangement joins TRBV6-5 to TRBJ2-2; a weak D match, TRBD2 (6 bases). The CDR3 is made up of 14 amino acids. Per the germline V gene, CDR1 is MNHEY and CDR2 is SVGAGI. V lost 10 bases and J 0 bases, leaving 12 bases between the germline ends. Here the CDR3 reads CANRERSNTGELFF. The CDR3 DNA reads as TGTGCCAACCGGGAGCGGTCGAACACCGGGGAGCTGTTTTTT.

Here the CDR3 reads CASSHDSEAFF. For the CDR3, the DNA is TGTGCCAGCAGCCACGACTCAGAAGCTTTCTTT. The rearrangement joins TRBV3-1 (or the pseudogene TRBV3-2) to TRBJ1-1; D gene unclear. V was clipped by 3 bases and J by 8 bases, with 7 bases between them. Germline V lookup: CDR1 LGHDT, CDR2 YNNKEL (reference sequence). CDR3 length: 11 amino acids.

CDR3: CASRLREGQQETQYF. The DNA of the CDR3 is TGTGCCAGCAGACTCCGGGAGGGGCAACAAGAGACCCAGTACTTC. The J gene is TRBJ2-5, the V gene TRBV28; 8 bases map to TRBD2. The J segment lost 2 bases and the V segment lost 6 bases, leaving 8 bases of the junction unmatched. The CDR3 runs to 15 residues. Germline loops: CDR1 MDHEN, CDR2 SYDVKM. Full variable domain (missing parts from reference TRBV28 and TRBJ2-5): DVKVTQSSRYLVKRTGEKVFLECVQDMDHENMFWYRQDPGLGLRLIYFSYDVKMKEKGDIPEGYSVSREKKERFSLILESASTNQTSMYLCASRLREGQQETQYFGPGTRLLVL.

This clone has more than one count but fewer than ten. The genes are TRBV24-1 and TRBJ1-5; the D is unclear. The CDR3 consists of 13 residues. The germline CDR1 and CDR2 sequences are KGHDR and SFDVKD. Trimming pared 3 bases from V and 9 bases from J, leaving 11 bases between. CDR3 protein: CATSDRTKGPQHF. CDR3 coding DNA: TGTGCCACCAGTGATCGGACCAAGGGGCCCCAGCATTTT.

V and J are TRBV2 and TRBJ1-5; possibly TRBD1 for D (6 bases). Germline CDR1 and CDR2: SNHLY and FYNNEI. The CDR3 contains 13 residues. Trimming stripped 8 bases from V and 6 bases from J, with 14 bases between. CDR3 residues: CASRGLQGQPQHF. The CDR3 bases are TGTGCCAGCCGCGGCTTACAGGGTCAGCCCCAGCATTTT. Based on the CDR3 plus reference TRBV2 and TRBJ1-5, the full variable domain is EPEVTQTPSHQVTQMGQEVILRCVPISNHLYFYWYRQILGQKVEFLVSFYNNEISEKSEIFDDQFSVERPDGSNFTLKIRSTKLEDSAMYFCASRGLQGQPQHFGDGTRLSIL.

CDR3 coding DNA: TGTGCCAGTAGTATAGAACTGGGAGAGACCCAGTACTTC. Translation gives CASSIELGETQYF. The V gene is TRBV19, the J gene TRBJ2-5; no firm D call. The V and J ends lost 0 bases and 4 bases respectively, with 6 bases between them. Germline assignment: CDR1 LNHDA and CDR2 SQIVND (reference sequence). The CDR3 totals 13 residues.

This clone was observed a single time. CDR3: CASSPWAGGAGAFF. CDR3 sequence (DNA): TGTGCCAGCAGCCCGTGGGCAGGGGGCGCGGGGGCTTTCTTT. The gene calls are TRBV3-1 (or the pseudogene TRBV3-2) and TRBJ1-1, with TRBD1 matching over 8 bases. After removal of 4 bases from V and 11 bases from J, the junction contained 12 bases not matched to a gene. Germline V gene sequence: CDR1 LGHDT, CDR2 YNNKEL (reference sequence). The CDR3 consists of 14 residues.

This clone has only a few counts. The chain joins TRBV11-2 to TRBJ2-7; D is possibly TRBD1 (5 bases). Trimming pared 5 bases from V and 3 bases from J, leaving 11 bases between. This CDR3 region has 13 residues. Looked up from germline, CDR1 is SGHAT and CDR2 is FQNNGV. In DNA, the CDR3 is TGTGCCAGCAGCAATGGGGCCGGCTACGAGCAGTACTTC. This encodes CASSNGAGYEQYF.

The gene calls are TRBV2 and TRBJ1-5; 8 positions match TRBD1. The CDR3 is 15 residues long. V shed 3 bases, J shed 6 bases, and the junction held 7 bases outside the gene matches. The germline V gene has CDR1 SNHLY and CDR2 FYNNEI. CDR3 bases: TGTGCCAGCAGTGAGCAGGGGGCTAGGGGTCAGCCCCAGCATTTT. Translation: CASSEQGARGQPQHF.

The genes are TRBV10-2 and TRBJ1-1; D is ambiguous. CDR1 is WSHSY and CDR2 is SAAADI in the germline V gene. Deletions cut 7 bases from V and 1 base from J, with 7 bases between. The CDR3 length is 12 residues. The CDR3 protein is CASTDKNTEAFF. In nucleotides, the CDR3 is TGCGCCAGCACCGACAAGAACACTGAAGCTTTCTTT.

This clone came up a few times. The chain uses TRBV6-5 and TRBJ1-5; D might be TRBD1 (6 bases). V was trimmed by 4 bases and J by 2 bases, leaving 12 bases between them. The V gene's germline CDR1 is MNHEY and CDR2 SVGAGI. This CDR3 has 15 amino acids. The CDR3 DNA is TGTGCCAGCAGTTCAGGGGATTTGGGCAATCAGCCCCAGCATTTT. It translates to CASSSGDLGNQPQHF.

CDR3 residues: CASSIVGRNQPQHF. Written as DNA, the CDR3 is TGTGCCAGTAGTATAGTTGGGAGGAATCAGCCCCAGCATTTT. The V call is TRBV19, the J call TRBJ1-5, with D uncertain. The CDR3 runs 14 residues. CDR1 LNHDA and CDR2 SQIVND come from the germline V gene (reference sequence). With 1 base removed from V and 4 bases from J, the gap between germline ends came to 8 bases.

This clone appeared a few times. The chain is built from TRBV25-1 and TRBJ2-5; D is uncertain. Germline V lookup: CDR1 MGHDK, CDR2 SYGVNS. V lost 3 bases to trimming and J lost 5 bases, with 4 bases between them. The CDR3 extends over 11 amino acids. In DNA, the CDR3 is TGTGCCAGCAGTGACAAGGAGACCCAGTACTTC. Protein: CASSDKETQYF. The complete variable domain, with remaining parts taken from reference TRBV25-1 and TRBJ2-5, reads EADIYQTPRYLVIGTGKKITLECSQTMGHDKMYWYQQDPGMELHLIHYSYGVNSTEKGDLSSESTVSRIRTEHFPLTLESARPSHTSQYLCASSDKETQYFGPGTRLLVL.

The chain carries TRBV11-2 and TRBJ1-5, with TRBD1 matching over 7 bases. V trimming: 0 bases; J trimming: 3 bases; junction bases outside the gene matches: 2. This CDR3 has 15 amino acids. The germline V gene has CDR1 SGHAT and CDR2 FQNNGV. The CDR3 loop reads CASSLETGSNQPQHF. CDR3 DNA sequence: TGTGCCAGCAGCTTAGAGACAGGGTCCAATCAGCCCCAGCATTTT.

V is TRBV19 and J is TRBJ2-7; 8 bases are a match to TRBD1. J gave up 5 bases and V 3 bases, and 9 bases lay outside the gene matches. CDR1 and CDR2 from the germline V gene are LNHDA and SQIVND (reference sequence). The CDR3 spans 15 residues. CDR3 nucleotides: TGTGCCAGTAGTATCCATTCCGACAGGGGCAACGAGCAGTACTTC. Its protein is CASSIHSDRGNEQYF.

The chain employs TRBV12-3 or TRBV12-4 and TRBJ1-4; D may be TRBD1 (6 bases). V lost 6 bases, J lost 11 bases, and 13 bases lay in between. This CDR3 comprises 12 residues. In DNA, the CDR3 is TGTGCCAGCAGCCATCTCGACAGGAAACTGTTTTTT. Amino acids: CASSHLDRKLFF.

V is TRBV12-5 and J is TRBJ2-5; TRBD2 matches at 11 bases. The V segment lost 5 bases and the J segment 7 bases; nucleotides outside the gene matches: 3. The CDR3 spans 13 residues. Germline V gene sequence: CDR1 LGHNT, CDR2 FRNRAP. The DNA for the CDR3 is TGTGCTAGTGGTACTAGCGGGAGTGGGACCCAGTACTTC. This gives the protein CASGTSGSGTQYF. Variable domain in full (rest from reference TRBV12-5 and TRBJ2-5): DARVTQTPRHKVTEMGQEVTMRCQPILGHNTVFWYRQTMMQGLELLAYFRNRAPLDDSGMPKDRFSAEMPDATLATLKIQPSEPRDSAVYFCASGTSGSGTQYFGPGTRLLVL.

The chain carries TRBV2 and TRBJ1-1, with no clear D. The CDR3 consists of 14 residues. Trimming left V 6 bases short and J 1 base short, with 12 bases between. The germline CDR1 and CDR2 sequences are SNHLY and FYNNEI. CDR3 sequence (DNA): TGTGCCAGCAGGGCTCCCTATGGGAACACTGAAGCTTTCTTT. Translating it yields CASRAPYGNTEAFF.